This T cell receptor (beta chain) was recovered during a study of pediatric ulcerative colitis. Study results and caveats: Substantially fewer templates came from a couple of patients' blood samples.

Remarks on this clone: Its antigen is not known.

Produced via immunoSEQ multiplex PCR; TCRdb's table is partial and in-frame only. This sample carries some 60,000 clones, about three quarters of them seen once, and the ten largest clones take under 6.5%. No immunosuppressive drugs were given to ulcerative colitis patients before diagnostic colonoscopy. Blood was drawn at the time of colonoscopy. There are 14 residues in the CDR3. CDR1 SGHTA and CDR2 FQGNSA come from the germline V gene. V lost 5 bases to trimming and J lost 3 bases; unmatched junction nucleotides: 6. The V call is TRBV7-2, the J call TRBJ2-7; TRBD1 agrees at 8 bases. The sequence derives from a boy younger than 18 with moderate ulcerative colitis. The specimen was blood. CDR3 sequence reads: CASSPRDRSYEQYF. The DNA for the CDR3 is TGTGCCAGCAGCCCCCGGGACAGGAGCTACGAGCAGTACTTC.